These 10 T cell receptor beta chains were all obtained from the same sample, sequenced in a study of T cell repertoires in cytomegalovirus infection. Each CDR3 protein gets one entry after TCRdb re-called the reads with MiXCR. The sample records fewer than 1,000,000 distinct CDR3 sequences, 25% to 40% being singletons. No antigen is known for these receptors. Here the sequenced sample was cultured CD8+ T cells from PBMCs, taken from culture after CMV antigen stimulation. Receptors originate from a human donor in good health (CMV status not recorded). Some clones in this sample may be carry-over from other donors' samples.

This chain joins TRBV7-9 and TRBJ2-7; D perhaps matches TRBD2 (5 bases). There are 16 residues in the CDR3. V lost 3 bases to trimming and J lost 1 base, with 16 bases between them. From germline, CDR1 is SEHNR and CDR2 FQNEAQ (reference sequence). In nucleotides, the CDR3 is TGTGCCAGCAGCTTCCCGTTATTGACGGGATCCTACGAGCAGTACGTC. The encoded protein is CASSFPLLTGSYEQYV.

This clonotype was picked up many times. The chain combines TRBV7-8 with TRBJ1-1, with TRBD1 as a possible D gene (6 bases). The CDR3 has 16 residues. V was trimmed by 5 bases and J by 3 bases, leaving 19 bases between them. The germline gives CDR1 SGHVS, CDR2 FQNEAQ. The CDR3 region is CASSPAAGGQYTEAFF. In nucleotides, the CDR3 is TGTGCCAGCAGCCCAGCCGCCGGAGGACAGTACACTGAAGCTTTCTTT. Full variable domain (missing parts from reference TRBV7-8 and TRBJ1-1): GAGVSQSPRYKVAKRGQDVALRCDPISGHVSLFWYQQALGQGPEFLTYFQNEAQLDKSGLPSDRFFAERPEGSVSTLKIQRTQQEDSAVYLCASSPAAGGQYTEAFFGQGTRLTVV.

The chain is built from TRBV29-1 and TRBJ2-1, with D perhaps TRBD1 (5 bases). The CDR3 is made up of 13 amino acids. The V end lost 7 bases, the J end lost 7 bases, and 17 bases lay between the germline ends. CDR1 and CDR2 (germline): SQVTM, ANQGSEA. The DNA for the CDR3 is TGCAGCGCCGAAGCCAGGGCAAATAATGAGCAGTTCTTC. It yields the protein CSAEARANNEQFF.

The chain couples TRBV7-9 to TRBJ2-1; the D call may be TRBD1 or TRBD2 (5 bases each). The CDR3 loop spans 20 amino acids. Germline CDR1 and CDR2: SEHNR and FQNEAQ (reference sequence). Trimming took off 2 bases at V and 4 bases at J, with 27 bases between the two ends. CDR3 protein: CASSLPRGVGQGPLYNEQFF. DNA of the CDR3: TGTGCCAGCAGCTTACCTCGAGGGGTAGGGCAGGGTCCCCTTTACAATGAGCAGTTCTTC.

This clonotype was detected a few times. The chain has TRBV15 and TRBJ1-5, with unresolved D. Germline CDR1 is LNHNV and CDR2 is YYDKDF (reference sequence). The length of the CDR3 is 15 residues. The ends were cut back, 7 bases at V and 0 bases at J, with 13 bases in the middle. CDR3 sequence: CATTTEEDSNQPQHF. The CDR3 DNA sequence: TGTGCCACCACCACCGAGGAGGATAGCAATCAGCCCCAGCATTTT.

This rearrangement joins TRBV7-9 to TRBJ2-7; D possibly corresponds to TRBD2 (6 bases). V was trimmed by 5 bases and J by 1 base, leaving 18 bases between them. The CDR3 totals 16 residues. CDR1 and CDR2 (germline): SEHNR, FQNEAQ (reference sequence). CDR3 protein: CASSPRGARDSYEQYF. Here the CDR3 DNA reads TGTGCCAGCAGCCCACGCGGGGCCCGGGATTCCTACGAGCAGTACTTC.

The table lists this clonotype with many counts. The chain carries TRBV9 and TRBJ2-1, with TRBD2 as a possible D gene (5 bases). The CDR3 covers 13 residues. Germline V gene sequence: CDR1 SGDLS, CDR2 YYNGEE. V was pared by 0 bases and J by 7 bases, with 8 bases between. The CDR3 reads CASSVGSGNEQFF. In nucleotides, the CDR3 is TGTGCCAGCAGCGTAGGGTCGGGGAATGAGCAGTTCTTC. Variable domain in full (rest from reference TRBV9 and TRBJ2-1): DSGVTQTPKHLITATGQRVTLRCSPRSGDLSVYWYQQSLDQGLQFLIQYYNGEERAKGNILERFSAQQFPDLHSELNLSSLELGDSALYFCASSVGSGNEQFFGPGTRLTVL.

V is TRBV7-4 and J is TRBJ1-2; 9 bases are shared with TRBD1. Losses at the gene ends were 1 base for V and 1 base for J; bases not matched to a gene: 1. The CDR3 sequence is 15 residues long. Germline CDR1 SGHVT, CDR2 SQSDAQ. In DNA form, the CDR3 reads TGTGCCAGCAGCTTAGGGGACAGGGTTAACTATGGCTACACCTTC. This translates into CASSLGDRVNYGYTF.

This clonotype showed up just a few times. The rearrangement uses TRBV12-5 and TRBJ1-4; no firm D call. Trimming took off 5 bases at V and 0 bases at J, with 16 bases between the two ends. Germline V gene sequence: CDR1 LGHNT, CDR2 FRNRAP. The CDR3 runs 17 residues. DNA for the CDR3: TGTGCTAGTGGTCCTGAAACAGCGCACGCAACTAATGAAAAACTGTTTTTT. Translation: CASGPETAHATNEKLFF.

This clonotype has at least ten counts. The V and J genes are TRBV7-2 and TRBJ2-7; no reliable D call. The germline CDR1 and CDR2 sequences are SGHTA and FQGNSA. The V end lost 5 bases, the J end lost 7 bases, and 15 bases lay between the germline ends. The CDR3 is 13 amino acids. The CDR3 region is CASSPPLLREQYF. CDR3 nucleotides: TGTGCCAGCAGCCCGCCCCTATTACGAGAGCAGTACTTC.